These 30 T cell receptor beta chains originate from one sample sequenced in a study of CD8+ T cells in alopecia areata. Following RNA extraction, reverse transcription yielded cDNA that acted as the sequencing template. Assay: immunoSEQ multiplex PCR; the TCRdb copy retains only in-frame clones and omits some. The repertoire holds 110,000 or so clones, with roughly 69% as singletons. The material sequenced was CD4+ T cells sorted from blood. The source is a human donor in good health.

The J gene is TRBJ1-2, the V gene TRBV9, with no clear D. The V end was cut by 4 bases, the J end by 2 bases, with 18 bases between. There are 16 residues in the CDR3. Looked up from germline, CDR1 is SGDLS and CDR2 is YYNGEE. CDR3 sequence: CASSTLDAIRNYGYTF. CDR3 nucleotide sequence: TGTGCCAGCAGCACCTTGGACGCCATTAGGAACTATGGCTACACCTTC.

The table lists this clone with a few counts. The gene calls are TRBV29-1 and TRBJ1-2; TRBD1 is a possible D gene (6 bases). Germline V gene lookup returns CDR1 SQVTM and CDR2 ANQGSEA. Trimming took 2 bases from V and 12 from J, leaving 13 bases between them. There are 11 residues in the CDR3. CDR3 sequence reads: CSVERTVWNTF. In DNA, the CDR3 is TGCAGCGTTGAACGGACAGTATGGAACACCTTC.

The chain links TRBV5-4 to TRBJ1-5; D not resolved. The CDR3 consists of 12 residues. Germline V gene data show CDR1 as SGHNT and CDR2 as YYREEE (reference sequence). V lost 1 base to trimming and J lost 9 bases, with 8 bases between them. The CDR3 loop is CASSLFPGPQHF. The CDR3 DNA reads as TGTGCCAGCAGCTTGTTCCCGGGGCCCCAGCATTTT.

V usage is TRBV29-1 and J usage is TRBJ2-1; 8 nucleotides align to TRBD2. Germline V gives CDR1 SQVTM, CDR2 ANQGSEA. CDR3 length equals 15 residues. V was pared by 5 bases and J by 3 bases, with 9 bases of the junction left unmatched. The chain's CDR3 is CSVLLSGGHYNEQFF. CDR3 sequence (DNA): TGCAGCGTTCTCCTAAGCGGGGGACACTACAATGAGCAGTTCTTC.

This clone was counted only a few times. The chain links TRBV27 to TRBJ2-7; TRBD1 aligns across 8 bases. The germline V gene has CDR1 MNHEY and CDR2 SMNVEV (reference sequence). With V trimmed by 8 bases and J by 5 bases, 11 bases remained unmatched. CDR3 length: 14 amino acids. The CDR3 is CASAGRQGQNEQYF. The DNA for the CDR3 is TGTGCCAGCGCCGGTCGACAGGGGCAGAACGAGCAGTACTTC.

The chain combines TRBV6-1 with TRBJ2-2; D may be TRBD2 (7 bases). The germline gives CDR1 MNHNS, CDR2 SASEGT. There are 12 residues in the CDR3. V was shortened by 10 bases and J by 6 bases, with 12 bases between the two germline ends. This CDR3 is CATRGGAGELFF. CDR3 nucleotides: TGTGCCACCCGCGGGGGCGCCGGGGAGCTGTTTTTT.

The J gene is TRBJ1-1, the V gene TRBV29-1, with TRBD1 matching 7 bases. J gave up 1 base and V 6 bases, and 11 bases lay outside the gene matches. CDR3 length: 15 amino acids. Germline V gene sequence: CDR1 SQVTM, CDR2 ANQGSEA. The CDR3 DNA reads as TGCAGCGTCCGCGGGGACAGCCCATGGAACACTGAAGCTTTCTTT. Its translation: CSVRGDSPWNTEAFF.

The chain employs TRBV5-6 and TRBJ1-6; TRBD1 is a possible D gene (6 bases). V gave up 4 bases and J gave up 0 bases, with 14 bases separating them. CDR3 length equals 17 residues. The germline gives CDR1 SGHDT, CDR2 YYEEEE. CDR3 residues: CASSARGPSSYNSPLHF. CDR3 nucleotide sequence: TGTGCCAGCAGCGCCAGGGGACCGAGCTCCTATAATTCACCCCTCCACTTT.

The rearrangement joins TRBV27 to TRBJ2-4; 7 positions match TRBD2. The V and J ends lost 6 bases and 6 bases, in that order; junction bases with no gene match: 11. The germline gives CDR1 MNHEY, CDR2 SMNVEV (reference sequence). The CDR3 totals 15 residues. The CDR3 sequence is CASSPRMGGGNIQYF. CDR3 sequence (DNA): TGTGCCAGCAGCCCACGTATGGGGGGGGGAAACATTCAGTACTTC.

V and J are TRBV29-1 and TRBJ2-5; possibly TRBD2 for D (6 bases). The length of the CDR3 is 11 residues. V lost 3 bases and J lost 4, with 6 bases in between. The germline gives CDR1 SQVTM, CDR2 ANQGSEA. CDR3 in amino acids: CSVDGGETQYF. The CDR3 region has the DNA TGCAGCGTTGACGGGGGAGAGACCCAGTACTTC.

The chain combines TRBV6-5 with TRBJ2-7; 11 bases are a match to TRBD1. The CDR3 length is 15 residues. Trimming took 5 bases from V and 2 from J; bases not matched to a gene: 5. Germline CDR1 reads MNHEY; CDR2 reads SVGAGI. The CDR3 bases are TGTGCCAGCAGTACGAGGGACAGGGGGGCCTACGAGCAGTACTTC. As protein: CASSTRDRGAYEQYF.

The gene calls are TRBV10-2 and TRBJ2-7; D is undetermined. CDR1 WSHSY and CDR2 SAAADI come from the germline V gene. The CDR3 extends over 14 amino acids. The V and J ends lost 2 bases and 0 bases respectively, with 8 bases between them. CDR3 DNA: TGCGCCAGCAGTGAGGAAAAGAGCTCCTACGAGCAGTACTTC. It translates to CASSEEKSSYEQYF.

The chain links TRBV20-1 to TRBJ1-2; D is uncertain. This CDR3 contains 11 residues. Germline CDR1 reads DFQATT; CDR2 reads SNEGSKA (reference sequence). V was trimmed by 6 bases and J by 0 bases, leaving 5 bases between them. The CDR3 bases are TGCAGTGCCGATACTAACTATGGCTACACCTTC. Translation: CSADTNYGYTF.

The J gene is TRBJ2-5, the V gene TRBV30; D ambiguous. The germline CDR1 and CDR2 sequences are GTSNPN and SVGIG (reference sequence). The CDR3 is 13 amino acids. The V and J ends lost 0 bases and 4 bases respectively, with 9 bases between them. CDR3 DNA sequence: TGTGCCTGGAGTGTTGTGGGCGGAGAGACCCAGTACTTC. Its protein product is CAWSVVGGETQYF.

CDR3 nucleotide sequence: TGTGCCAGCAGCTCCCGGGCGGGTAATGAAAAACTGTTTTTT. Protein: CASSSRAGNEKLFF. The rearrangement joins TRBV7-9 to TRBJ1-4; D uncertain. There are 14 residues in the CDR3. The V gene lost 4 bases and the J gene lost 4 bases, with 10 bases spanning the gap. Germline assignment: CDR1 SEHNR and CDR2 FQNEAQ (reference sequence).

The gene calls are TRBV27 and TRBJ2-5, with unresolved D. With 8 bases removed from V and 7 bases from J, the gap between germline ends came to 14 bases. The CDR3 consists of 12 residues. Germline V CDR1 and CDR2: MNHEY, SMNVEV (reference sequence). The CDR3 coding sequence is TGTGCCAGCTCTGTCGTCGACGGGACCCAGTACTTC. It is translated as CASSVVDGTQYF.

A few counts support this clone. The J gene is TRBJ1-1, the V gene TRBV7-2; no clear D. The CDR3 extends over 11 amino acids. Trimming pared 11 bases from V and 7 bases from J, leaving 14 bases between. Germline loops: CDR1 SGHTA, CDR2 FQGNSA. The CDR3 region has the DNA TGTGCCCCCGTTCAAGTAGTTGAAGCTTTCTTT. The encoded protein is CAPVQVVEAFF.

This clone was seen a handful of times. The V gene is TRBV11-2, the J gene TRBJ1-1; 8 bases map to TRBD1. The germline CDR1 and CDR2 sequences are SGHAT and FQNNGV. The CDR3 spans 15 residues. V gave up 1 base and J gave up 7 bases; unmatched junction bases: 8. This CDR3 reads CASSLARTGIFEAFF. The CDR3 nucleotides read TGTGCCAGCAGCTTAGCCCGGACAGGGATCTTTGAAGCTTTCTTT.

The V gene is TRBV9, the J gene TRBJ2-7, with D hard to call. Trimming took 0 bases from V and 2 from J, leaving 9 bases between them. The CDR3 sequence is 14 residues long. Germline V gives CDR1 SGDLS, CDR2 YYNGEE. CDR3 loop: CASSVEQDTYEQYF. DNA for the CDR3: TGTGCCAGCAGCGTAGAGCAGGATACCTACGAGCAGTACTTC.

V and J are TRBV21-1 and TRBJ2-7. TRBV21-1 is a pseudogene locus. This CDR3 has 15 residues. The CDR3 nucleotides are TGTGCCAGCAGCAAAGACGGGGGCAGCTCCTACGAGCAGTACTTC. Its translation is CASSKDGGSSYEQYF.

This chain's CDR3 is CASSPEGLEDGELFF. In nucleotides, the CDR3 is TGCGCCAGCAGCCCTGAGGGACTAGAGGACGGGGAGCTGTTTTTT. This chain links TRBV5-1 with TRBJ2-2; 8 nucleotides match TRBD2. Germline V gene lookup returns CDR1 SGHRS and CDR2 YFSETQ. J was trimmed by 7 bases and V by 4 bases; bases with no gene match: 9. This CDR3 comprises 15 residues.

The chain couples TRBV5-1 to TRBJ1-6; D is ambiguous. V was shortened by 6 bases and J by 10 bases, with 17 bases between the two germline ends. The CDR3 has 14 amino acids. The V gene's germline CDR1 is SGHRS and CDR2 YFSETQ. CDR3 sequence (DNA): TGCGCCAGCAAAAAAGGGAGGGTAGACTCACCCCTCCACTTT. This encodes CASKKGRVDSPLHF.

This clone was found a few times. This sequence joins TRBV5-6 and TRBJ1-5; TRBD1 aligns across 7 bases. Germline CDR1 and CDR2: SGHDT and YYEEEE. Trimming removed 0 bases from V and 4 bases from J; junction bases left unmatched: 7. CDR3 length equals 16 residues. CDR3 residues: CASSLAGGQYNQPQHF. CDR3 nucleotides: TGTGCCAGCAGCTTGGCCGGGGGACAGTATAATCAGCCCCAGCATTTT.

The chain links TRBV6-5 to TRBJ1-2; D gene ambiguous. This CDR3 contains 13 residues. Looked up from germline, CDR1 is MNHEY and CDR2 is SVGAGI. V lost 6 bases, J lost 3 bases, and 11 bases lay in between. The CDR3 protein is CASRAHGDYGYTF. For the CDR3, the DNA is TGTGCCAGCAGGGCCCATGGGGACTATGGCTACACCTTC.

Only a few counts were recorded for this clone. This chain links TRBV27 with TRBJ1-5, with 12 bases identical to TRBD1. The CDR3 is 17 amino acids. V shed 5 bases and J 5 bases; nucleotides not matched to a gene: 10. CDR1 MNHEY and CDR2 SMNVEV come from the germline V gene (reference sequence). The CDR3 is CASSPGDRGLRDQPQHF. The CDR3 DNA reads TGTGCCAGCAGTCCAGGGGACAGGGGGCTCAGGGATCAGCCCCAGCATTTT.

The J gene is TRBJ1-5, the V gene TRBV18, with a weak D call TRBD1 (6 bases). This CDR3 comprises 13 residues. The V gene's germline CDR1 is KGHSH and CDR2 LQKENI. V shed 6 bases and J shed 4 bases, with 10 bases lying between them. The CDR3 coding sequence is TGTGCCAGCTCCGGACAGACTAATCAGCCCCAGCATTTT. As protein: CASSGQTNQPQHF.

This clone was detected a few times. The J gene is TRBJ1-1, the V gene TRBV18; D possibly corresponds to TRBD1 (5 bases). The CDR3 sequence is 13 residues long. Germline-derived CDR1 and CDR2 are KGHSH and LQKENI. Trimming cost V 6 bases and J 3 bases, with 11 bases left between them. This chain's CDR3 is CASSADSYTEAFF. DNA of the CDR3: TGTGCCAGCTCGGCCGACAGTTACACTGAAGCTTTCTTT.

The CDR3 bases are TGTGCCAGCACCCGGGAGGGGACCGACGGTAGTACGCAGTATTTT. Protein product: CASTREGTDGSTQYF. J is TRBJ2-3 and V is TRBV6-6; 8 nucleotides line up with TRBD2. Trimming removed 7 bases from V and 8 bases from J; junction bases left unmatched: 14. Germline V lookup: CDR1 MNHNY, CDR2 SVGAGI (reference sequence). This CDR3 comprises 15 residues.

The rearrangement links TRBV6-5 to TRBJ2-7; 8 positions match TRBD1. CDR1 is MNHEY, CDR2 SVGAGI, per germline. Unmatched junction bases numbered 4, after V lost 6 bases and J lost 3 bases. CDR3 size: 13 residues. CDR3 sequence: CASSSDRGYEQYF. In DNA, the CDR3 is TGTGCCAGCAGCTCAGACAGGGGCTACGAGCAGTACTTC.

This clone was seen a single time. This chain links TRBV7-8 with TRBJ1-2; D ambiguous. The CDR3 spans 14 residues. The V gene's germline CDR1 is SGHVS and CDR2 FQNEAQ. The V end lost 2 bases, the J end lost 2 bases, and 9 bases lay between the germline ends. The CDR3 coding sequence is TGTGCCAGCAGCTTATCTGGACGGAACTATGGCTACACCTTC. It specifies CASSLSGRNYGYTF.